The text below deals with one T cell receptor (beta chain). This CDR3 region has 17 residues. The germline CDR1 and CDR2 sequences are SGHNT and YYREEE (reference sequence). Germline trimming cut 1 base from V and 2 bases from J; bases unmatched to any gene: 5. These data originate in a study of T cell changes during pregnancy in multiple sclerosis. Sequencing was performed with immunoSEQ multiplex PCR; in TCRdb, only in-frame clones are kept and a portion is missing. The table includes 35,000 to 40,000 clones, 90% detected once. Material: peripheral blood, obtained in the third trimester of pregnancy. The chain is built from TRBV5-4 and TRBJ2-6; 8 bases are a match to TRBD1. The TCR was taken from a female donor in good health, enrolled as a control in a pregnancy study. This CDR3 is CASSLPGTGTGANVLTF. The CDR3 DNA sequence: TGTGCCAGCAGCTTGCCCGGGACAGGAACTGGGGCCAACGTCCTGACTTTC.